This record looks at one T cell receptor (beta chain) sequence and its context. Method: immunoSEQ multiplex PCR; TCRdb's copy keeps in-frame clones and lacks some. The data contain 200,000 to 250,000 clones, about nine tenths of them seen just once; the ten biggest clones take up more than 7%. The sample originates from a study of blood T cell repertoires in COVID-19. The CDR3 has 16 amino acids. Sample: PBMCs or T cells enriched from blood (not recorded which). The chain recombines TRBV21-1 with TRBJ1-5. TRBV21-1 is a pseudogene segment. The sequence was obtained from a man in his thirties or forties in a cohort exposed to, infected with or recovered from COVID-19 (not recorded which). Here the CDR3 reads CASSKFGGSRNQPQHF. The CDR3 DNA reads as TGTGCCAGCAGCAAATTCGGAGGCAGCCGGAATCAGCCCCAGCATTTT.